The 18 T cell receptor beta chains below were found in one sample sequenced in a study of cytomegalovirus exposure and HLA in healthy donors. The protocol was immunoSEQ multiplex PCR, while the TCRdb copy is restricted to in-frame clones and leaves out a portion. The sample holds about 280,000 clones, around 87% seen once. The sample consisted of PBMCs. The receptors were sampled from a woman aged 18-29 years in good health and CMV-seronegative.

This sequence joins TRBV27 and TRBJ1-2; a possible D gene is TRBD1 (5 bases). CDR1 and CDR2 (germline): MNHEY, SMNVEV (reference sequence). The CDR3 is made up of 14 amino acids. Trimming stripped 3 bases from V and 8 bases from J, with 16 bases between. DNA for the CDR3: TGTGCCAGCAGTTTCTCAAGGGGAAAGGGCGGCTACACCTTC. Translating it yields CASSFSRGKGGYTF.

The CDR3 region is CASTTGDTQYF. Written as DNA, the CDR3 is TGTGCCAGCACGACGGGAGATACGCAGTATTTT. The chain has TRBV14 and TRBJ2-3; no firm D call. Trimming stripped 7 bases from V and 5 bases from J, with 7 bases between. The CDR3 extends over 11 amino acids. Germline lookup yields CDR1 SGHDN and CDR2 FVKESK.

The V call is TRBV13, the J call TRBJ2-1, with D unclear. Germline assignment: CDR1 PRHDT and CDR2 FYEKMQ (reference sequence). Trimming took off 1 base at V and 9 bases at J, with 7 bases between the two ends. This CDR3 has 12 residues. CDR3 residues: CASSLVASEQFF. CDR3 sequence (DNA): TGTGCCAGCAGCTTAGTGGCATCTGAGCAGTTCTTC. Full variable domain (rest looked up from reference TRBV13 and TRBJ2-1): AAGVIQSPRHLIKEKRETATLKCYPIPRHDTVYWYQQGPGQDPQFLISFYEKMQSDKGSIPDRFSAQQFSDYHSELNMSSLELGDSALYFCASSLVASEQFFGPGTRLTVL.

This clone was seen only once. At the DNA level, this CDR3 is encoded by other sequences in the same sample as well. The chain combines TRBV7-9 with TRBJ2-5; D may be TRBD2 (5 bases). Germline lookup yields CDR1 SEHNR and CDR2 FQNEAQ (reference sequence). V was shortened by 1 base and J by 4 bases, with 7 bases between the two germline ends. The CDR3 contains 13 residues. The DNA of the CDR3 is TGTGCCAGCAGCTTAGGAGGGAGAGAGACCCAGTACTTC. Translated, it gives CASSLGGRETQYF.

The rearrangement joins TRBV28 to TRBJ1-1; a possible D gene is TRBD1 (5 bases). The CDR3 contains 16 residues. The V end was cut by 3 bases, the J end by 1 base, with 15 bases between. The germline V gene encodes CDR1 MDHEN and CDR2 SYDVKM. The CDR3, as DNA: TGTGCCAGCAGTTTTTATTATAGGACACAGAACACTGAAGCTTTCTTT. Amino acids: CASSFYYRTQNTEAFF.

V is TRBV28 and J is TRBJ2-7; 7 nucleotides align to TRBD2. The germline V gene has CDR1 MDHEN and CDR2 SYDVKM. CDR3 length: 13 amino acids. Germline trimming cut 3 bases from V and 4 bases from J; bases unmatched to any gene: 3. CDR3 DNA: TGTGCCAGCAGTTTGGCGGGAGCGTACGAGCAGTACTTC. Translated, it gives CASSLAGAYEQYF. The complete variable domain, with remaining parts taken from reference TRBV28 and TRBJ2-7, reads DVKVTQSSRYLVKRTGEKVFLECVQDMDHENMFWYRQDPGLGLRLIYFSYDVKMKEKGDIPEGYSVSREKKERFSLILESASTNQTSMYLCASSLAGAYEQYFGPGTRLTVT.

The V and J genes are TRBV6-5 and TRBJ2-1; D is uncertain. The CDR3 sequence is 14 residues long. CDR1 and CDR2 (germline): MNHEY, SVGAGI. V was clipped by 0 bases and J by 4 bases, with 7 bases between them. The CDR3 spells CASSYSPEYNEQFF. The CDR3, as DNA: TGTGCCAGCAGTTACTCGCCAGAATACAATGAGCAGTTCTTC.

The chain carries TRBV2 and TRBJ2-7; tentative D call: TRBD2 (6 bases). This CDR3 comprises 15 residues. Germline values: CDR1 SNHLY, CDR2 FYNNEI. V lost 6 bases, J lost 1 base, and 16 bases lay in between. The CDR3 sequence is CASSPGLISSYEQYF. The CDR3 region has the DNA TGTGCCAGCAGCCCGGGACTCATCTCATCCTACGAGCAGTACTTC. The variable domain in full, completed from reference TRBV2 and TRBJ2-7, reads EPEVTQTPSHQVTQMGQEVILRCVPISNHLYFYWYRQILGQKVEFLVSFYNNEISEKSEIFDDQFSVERPDGSNFTLKIRSTKLEDSAMYFCASSPGLISSYEQYFGPGTRLTVT.

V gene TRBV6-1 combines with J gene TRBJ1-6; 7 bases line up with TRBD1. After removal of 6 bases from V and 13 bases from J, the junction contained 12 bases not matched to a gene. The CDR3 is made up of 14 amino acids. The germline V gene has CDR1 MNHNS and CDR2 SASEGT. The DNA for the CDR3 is TGTGCCAGCAGGAGGGGGGACAGCCAGCATCCCCTCCACTTT. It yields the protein CASRRGDSQHPLHF.

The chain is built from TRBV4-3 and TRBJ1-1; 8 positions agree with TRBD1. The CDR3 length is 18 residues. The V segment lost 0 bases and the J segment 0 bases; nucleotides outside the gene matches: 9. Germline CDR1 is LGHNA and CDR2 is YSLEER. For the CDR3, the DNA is TGCGCCAGCAGCCAAGATCATCTAGGACAGGGCTTGAACACTGAAGCTTTCTTT. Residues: CASSQDHLGQGLNTEAFF.

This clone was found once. The CDR3 here is CASSLTDVRDTEAFF. CDR3 sequence (DNA): TGCGCCAGCAGCTTGACAGACGTCAGGGACACTGAAGCTTTCTTT. The rearrangement links TRBV5-1 to TRBJ1-1; a weak D match, TRBD1 (5 bases). In germline, CDR1 is SGHRS, CDR2 YFSETQ. V dropped 1 base and J dropped 3 bases, with 13 bases sitting between them. The CDR3 is 15 residues long.

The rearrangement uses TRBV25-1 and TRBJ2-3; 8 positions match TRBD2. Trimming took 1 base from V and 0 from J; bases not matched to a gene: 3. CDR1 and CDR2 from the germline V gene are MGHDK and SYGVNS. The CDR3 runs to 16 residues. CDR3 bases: TGTGCCAGCAGTGAATCTCGGGGGGGAAGCACAGATACGCAGTATTTT. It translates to CASSESRGGSTDTQYF.

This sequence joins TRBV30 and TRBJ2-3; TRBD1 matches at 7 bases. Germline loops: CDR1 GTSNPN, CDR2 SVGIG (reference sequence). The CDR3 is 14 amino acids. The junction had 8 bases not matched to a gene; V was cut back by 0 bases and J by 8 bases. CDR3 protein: CAWSVQAGGGTQYF. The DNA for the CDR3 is TGTGCCTGGAGTGTACAAGCAGGGGGTGGTACGCAGTATTTT.

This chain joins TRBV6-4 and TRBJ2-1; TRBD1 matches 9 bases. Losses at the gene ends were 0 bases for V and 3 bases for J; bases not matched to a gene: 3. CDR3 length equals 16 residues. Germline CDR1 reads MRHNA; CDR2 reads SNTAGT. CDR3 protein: CASSDSRTGDYNEQFF. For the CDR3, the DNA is TGTGCCAGCAGTGACTCCCGGACAGGGGACTACAATGAGCAGTTCTTC.

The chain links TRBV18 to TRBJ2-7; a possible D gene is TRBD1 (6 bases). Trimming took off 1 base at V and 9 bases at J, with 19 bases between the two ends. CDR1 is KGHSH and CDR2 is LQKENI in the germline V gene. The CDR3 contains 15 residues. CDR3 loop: CASSPLARDTGGQYF. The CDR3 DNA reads TGTGCCAGCTCACCACTGGCCCGGGACACCGGCGGGCAGTACTTC.

The DNA of the CDR3 is TGTGCCAGCAGCGTAGGGGAGGAGACCCAGTACTTC. Its translation: CASSVGEETQYF. The chain employs TRBV9 and TRBJ2-5, with D maybe TRBD2 (5 bases). The CDR3 spans 12 residues. Trimming cost V 0 bases and J 5 bases, with 5 bases left between them. Germline V lookup: CDR1 SGDLS, CDR2 YYNGEE.

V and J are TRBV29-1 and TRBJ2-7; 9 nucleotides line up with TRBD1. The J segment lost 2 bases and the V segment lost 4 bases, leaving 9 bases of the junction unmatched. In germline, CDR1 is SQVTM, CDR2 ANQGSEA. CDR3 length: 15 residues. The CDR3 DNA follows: TGCAGCGTTGTAGGCGGGACAGGGACCACCTACGAGCAGTACTTC. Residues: CSVVGGTGTTYEQYF.

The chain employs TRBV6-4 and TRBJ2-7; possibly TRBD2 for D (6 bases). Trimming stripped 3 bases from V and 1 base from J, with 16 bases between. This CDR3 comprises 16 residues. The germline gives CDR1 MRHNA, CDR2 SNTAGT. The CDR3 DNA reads TGTGCCAGCAGTGAGTTGGGAGGCTCCAAATCCTACGAGCAGTACTTC. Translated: CASSELGGSKSYEQYF.